A selection of T cell receptor beta chains follows, all from one sample in a study of CD8+ T cells in alopecia areata. Profiling relied on immunoSEQ multiplex PCR, and the TCRdb table lists in-frame clones only, not all of them. The sample has roughly 130,000 clones; 58% are singletons. Sequenced here: CD4+ T cells sorted from blood, sampled at week 0. Receptors were obtained from a human donor with alopecia areata. CDR3s include the opening cysteine and the closing phenylalanine or tryptophan. Each record gives: J gene, V gene, D gene, clone size, CDR3 DNA, CDR3 protein. D genes are given only for firm matches. The listing skips clone size in some rows; elsewhere it reads once, few, many or a size class.

j_call: TRBJ1-5
v_call: TRBV11-2
d_call: .
clone_size: many
cdr3_nt: TGTGCCAGCAGCCGAAATACAGGGTCCAATCAGCCCCAGCATTTT
cdr3_aa: CASSRNTGSNQPQHF

j_call: TRBJ2-1
v_call: TRBV29-1
d_call: .
clone_size: .
cdr3_nt: TGCAGCGTTGCCCGGACAGCATACAATGAGCAGTTCTTC
cdr3_aa: CSVARTAYNEQFF

j_call: TRBJ2-3
v_call: TRBV9
d_call: .
clone_size: few
cdr3_nt: TGTGCCAGCAGCGTCAGGGGTGTTGGCACAGATACGCAGTATTTT
cdr3_aa: CASSVRGVGTDTQYF

j_call: TRBJ2-1
v_call: TRBV18
d_call: TRBD2
clone_size: .
cdr3_nt: TGTGCCAGCTCTAACAGCGGGGATGAGCAGTTCTTC
cdr3_aa: CASSNSGDEQFF

j_call: TRBJ2-7
v_call: TRBV18
d_call: .
clone_size: .
cdr3_nt: TGTGCCAGCTCTTCCTTTTCCTACGAGCAGTACTTC
cdr3_aa: CASSSFSYEQYF

j_call: TRBJ2-2
v_call: TRBV5-4
d_call: TRBD2
clone_size: .
cdr3_nt: TGTGCCAGCAGCTTGGACGGACTAGCGGAGAACACCGGGGAGCTGTTTTTT
cdr3_aa: CASSLDGLAENTGELFF

j_call: TRBJ2-1
v_call: TRBV19
d_call: TRBD1
clone_size: .
cdr3_nt: TGTGCCAGTAGGCTCGGACAGGGGGTGGGTGATGAGCAGTTCTTC
cdr3_aa: CASRLGQGVGDEQFF

j_call: TRBJ1-1
v_call: TRBV29-1
d_call: .
clone_size: .
cdr3_nt: TGCAGCGTTGAACGGGGGTTGAGCACTGAAGCTTTCTTT
cdr3_aa: CSVERGLSTEAFF

j_call: TRBJ1-2
v_call: TRBV5-6
d_call: .
clone_size: .
cdr3_nt: TGTGCCAGCAGCTTAGGGGGTAGCTATGGCTACACCTTC
cdr3_aa: CASSLGGSYGYTF

j_call: TRBJ1-1
v_call: TRBV7-2
d_call: .
clone_size: .
cdr3_nt: TGTGCCAGCAGCTTAGGGCGTCGAACTGAAGCTTTCTTT
cdr3_aa: CASSLGRRTEAFF

j_call: TRBJ2-7
v_call: TRBV5-1
d_call: .
clone_size: .
cdr3_nt: TGCGCCAGCAGCTTGGTCGAAGGAGGGTCCTACGAGCAGTACTTC
cdr3_aa: CASSLVEGGSYEQYF

j_call: TRBJ1-5
v_call: TRBV27
d_call: .
clone_size: .
cdr3_nt: TGTGCCAGCAGTAGGGACGTTAGCAATCAGCCCCAGCATTTT
cdr3_aa: CASSRDVSNQPQHF

j_call: TRBJ2-5
v_call: TRBV5-6
d_call: .
clone_size: .
cdr3_nt: TGTGCCAGCAGCTTGGTAGGGTCGGCCACACAAGAGACCCAGTACTTC
cdr3_aa: CASSLVGSATQETQYF

j_call: TRBJ2-1
v_call: TRBV5-1
d_call: TRBD2
clone_size: .
cdr3_nt: TGCGCCAGCAGCCAGCTAGCGGGAGAGGACAATGAGCAGTTCTTC
cdr3_aa: CASSQLAGEDNEQFF

j_call: TRBJ1-1
v_call: TRBV7-2
d_call: .
clone_size: .
cdr3_nt: TGTGCCAGCAGCTTAGGGGCACAAGATGCTGGAGCTTTCTTT
cdr3_aa: CASSLGAQDAGAFF

j_call: TRBJ2-3
v_call: TRBV5-4
d_call: .
clone_size: .
cdr3_nt: TGTGCCAGCAGCTCCGCGGGGCTAAGTACGCAGTATTTT
cdr3_aa: CASSSAGLSTQYF

j_call: TRBJ2-6
v_call: TRBV27
d_call: TRBD1
clone_size: .
cdr3_nt: TGTGCCAGCAGTGTGCGGACAGGGAATACAGGGGCCAACGTCCTGACTTTC
cdr3_aa: CASSVRTGNTGANVLTF

j_call: TRBJ1-2
v_call: TRBV19
d_call: .
clone_size: .
cdr3_nt: TGTGCCAGTAGTATTGGGCGGGACCTCTTTGGCTACACCTTC
cdr3_aa: CASSIGRDLFGYTF

j_call: TRBJ1-1
v_call: TRBV7-9
d_call: .
clone_size: once
cdr3_nt: TGTGCCAGCAGCTTATCTAATACTGAAGCTTTCTTT
cdr3_aa: CASSLSNTEAFF

j_call: TRBJ1-2
v_call: TRBV9
d_call: .
clone_size: .
cdr3_nt: TGTGCCAGCAGCGTAATACAGGACACTCACTATGGCTACACCTTC
cdr3_aa: CASSVIQDTHYGYTF

j_call: TRBJ2-7
v_call: TRBV5-1
d_call: TRBD2
clone_size: few
cdr3_nt: TGCGCCAGCAGCTTGGAAGCGGGAGGTGACGAGCAGTACTTC
cdr3_aa: CASSLEAGGDEQYF

j_call: TRBJ1-4
v_call: TRBV5-4
d_call: .
clone_size: .
cdr3_nt: TGTGCCAGCAGCTTGGCCGGGCGTGAAAAACTGTTTTTT
cdr3_aa: CASSLAGREKLFF

j_call: TRBJ2-5
v_call: TRBV4-1
d_call: TRBD2
clone_size: .
cdr3_nt: TGCGCCAGCAGTAACGGACTAGCGGGCATACAAGAGACCCAGTACTTC
cdr3_aa: CASSNGLAGIQETQYF

j_call: TRBJ2-1
v_call: TRBV5-1
d_call: .
clone_size: few
cdr3_nt: TGCGCCAGCAGCTCAAATAGGCAAAACAATGAGCAGTTCTTC
cdr3_aa: CASSSNRQNNEQFF

j_call: TRBJ2-1
v_call: TRBV5-1
d_call: TRBD1
clone_size: .
cdr3_nt: TGCGCCAGCAGCACCAGGGACAGGGGGCCTTCCTACAATGAGCAGTTCTTC
cdr3_aa: CASSTRDRGPSYNEQFF

j_call: TRBJ1-4
v_call: TRBV5-4
d_call: .
clone_size: .
cdr3_nt: TGTGCCAGCAGCTTGGACAGGGATGAAAAACTGTTTTTT
cdr3_aa: CASSLDRDEKLFF

j_call: TRBJ1-1
v_call: TRBV10-3
d_call: .
clone_size: .
cdr3_nt: TGTGCCATCAGTGGGGGGGGGTCCCAAGCTTTCTTT
cdr3_aa: CAISGGGSQAFF

j_call: TRBJ2-4
v_call: TRBV2
d_call: .
clone_size: .
cdr3_nt: TGTGCCAGCGATGGACAAGAGGGAAACATTCAGTACTTC
cdr3_aa: CASDGQEGNIQYF

j_call: TRBJ1-1
v_call: TRBV2
d_call: .
clone_size: .
cdr3_nt: TGTGCCAGCAGTGTCTGGTGGAACACTGAAGCTTTCTTT
cdr3_aa: CASSVWWNTEAFF

j_call: TRBJ1-4
v_call: TRBV2
d_call: .
clone_size: .
cdr3_nt: TGTGCCAGCAGTGACCTAGGGGACCTTGAAAAACTGTTTTTT
cdr3_aa: CASSDLGDLEKLFF

j_call: TRBJ2-5
v_call: TRBV5-6
d_call: .
clone_size: .
cdr3_nt: TGTGCCAGCAGCTTCAGACAAGAGACCCAGTACTTC
cdr3_aa: CASSFRQETQYF

j_call: TRBJ2-3
v_call: TRBV4-2
d_call: .
clone_size: .
cdr3_nt: TGTGCCAGCAGCCAAGTTGGGTTGGTGACAGATACGCAGTATTTT
cdr3_aa: CASSQVGLVTDTQYF